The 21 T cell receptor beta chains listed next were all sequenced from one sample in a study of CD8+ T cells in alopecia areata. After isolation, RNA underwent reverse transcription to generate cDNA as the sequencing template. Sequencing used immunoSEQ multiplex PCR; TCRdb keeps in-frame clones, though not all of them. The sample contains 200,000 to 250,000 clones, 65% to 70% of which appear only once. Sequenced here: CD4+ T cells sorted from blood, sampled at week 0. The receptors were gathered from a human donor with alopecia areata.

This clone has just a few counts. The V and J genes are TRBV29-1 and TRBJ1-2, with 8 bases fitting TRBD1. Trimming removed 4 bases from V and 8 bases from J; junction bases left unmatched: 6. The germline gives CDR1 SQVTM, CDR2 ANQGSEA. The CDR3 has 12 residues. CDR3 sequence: CSVVAGGDGYTF. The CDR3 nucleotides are TGCAGCGTTGTCGCAGGGGGCGACGGCTACACCTTC.

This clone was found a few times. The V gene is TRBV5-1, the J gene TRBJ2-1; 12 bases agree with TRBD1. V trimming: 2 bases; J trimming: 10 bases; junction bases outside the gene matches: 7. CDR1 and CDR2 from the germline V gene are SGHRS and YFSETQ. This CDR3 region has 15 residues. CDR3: CASSLTGTGGGEQFF. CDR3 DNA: TGCGCCAGCAGCTTAACCGGGACAGGGGGCGGCGAGCAGTTCTTC.

The CDR3 region is CASSLGSGGGEQFF. The CDR3 coding sequence is TGTGCCAGCAGCTTAGGTTCGGGGGGAGGTGAGCAGTTCTTC. V gene TRBV7-6 combines with J gene TRBJ2-1, with 7 positions matching TRBD2. CDR3 length: 14 residues. CDR1 is SGHVS and CDR2 is FNYEAQ in the germline V gene. With V trimmed by 1 base and J by 9 bases, 6 bases remained unmatched.

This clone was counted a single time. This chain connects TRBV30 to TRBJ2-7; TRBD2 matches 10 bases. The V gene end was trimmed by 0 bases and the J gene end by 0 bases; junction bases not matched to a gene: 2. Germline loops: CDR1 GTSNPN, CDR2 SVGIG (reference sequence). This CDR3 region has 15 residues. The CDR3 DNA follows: TGTGCCTGGAGTGTACTAGCGGGGCGCTCCTACGAGCAGTACTTC. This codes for CAWSVLAGRSYEQYF.

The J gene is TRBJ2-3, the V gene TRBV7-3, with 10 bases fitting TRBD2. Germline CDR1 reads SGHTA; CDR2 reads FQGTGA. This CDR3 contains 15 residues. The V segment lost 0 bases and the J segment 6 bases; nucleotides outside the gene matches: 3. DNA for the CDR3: TGTGCCAGCAGCTTAACCGGGACTAGCGTGGATACGCAGTATTTT. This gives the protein CASSLTGTSVDTQYF.

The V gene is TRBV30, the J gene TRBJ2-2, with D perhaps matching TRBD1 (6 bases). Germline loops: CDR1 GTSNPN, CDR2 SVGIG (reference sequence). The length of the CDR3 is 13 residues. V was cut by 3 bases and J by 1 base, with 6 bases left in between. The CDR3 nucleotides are TGTGCCTGGAGGGACAGGAACACCGGGGAGCTGTTTTTT. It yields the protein CAWRDRNTGELFF.

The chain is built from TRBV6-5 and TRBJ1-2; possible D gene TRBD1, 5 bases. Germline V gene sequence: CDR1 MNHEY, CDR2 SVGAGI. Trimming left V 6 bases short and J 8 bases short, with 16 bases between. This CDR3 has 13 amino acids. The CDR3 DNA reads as TGTGCCAGCAGCCAGGGCCAGGGCGGGGGCTACACCTTC. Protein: CASSQGQGGGYTF.

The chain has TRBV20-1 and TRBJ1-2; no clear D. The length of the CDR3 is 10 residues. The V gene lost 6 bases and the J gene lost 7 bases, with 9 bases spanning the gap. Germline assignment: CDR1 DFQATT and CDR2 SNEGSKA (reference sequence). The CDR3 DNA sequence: TGCAGTGCGCTACACAGTGGCTACACCTTC. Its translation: CSALHSGYTF.

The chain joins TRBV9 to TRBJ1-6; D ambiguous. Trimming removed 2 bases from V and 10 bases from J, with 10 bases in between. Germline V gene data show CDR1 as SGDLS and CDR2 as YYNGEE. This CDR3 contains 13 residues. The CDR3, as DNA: TGTGCCAGCAGCGTCACAGTAGGATCACCCCTCCACTTT. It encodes CASSVTVGSPLHF.

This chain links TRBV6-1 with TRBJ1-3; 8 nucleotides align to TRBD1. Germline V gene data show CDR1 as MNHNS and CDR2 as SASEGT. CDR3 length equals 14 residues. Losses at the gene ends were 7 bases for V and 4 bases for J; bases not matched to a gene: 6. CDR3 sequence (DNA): TGTGCCAGCATCCTGGACAGGGTCGGAAACACCATATATTTT. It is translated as CASILDRVGNTIYF.

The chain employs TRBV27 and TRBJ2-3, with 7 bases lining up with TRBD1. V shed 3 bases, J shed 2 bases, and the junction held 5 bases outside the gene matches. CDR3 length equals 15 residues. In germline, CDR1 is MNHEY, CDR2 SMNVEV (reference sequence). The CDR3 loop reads CASSFKGAYTDTQYF. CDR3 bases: TGTGCCAGCAGTTTTAAGGGGGCTTACACAGATACGCAGTATTTT.

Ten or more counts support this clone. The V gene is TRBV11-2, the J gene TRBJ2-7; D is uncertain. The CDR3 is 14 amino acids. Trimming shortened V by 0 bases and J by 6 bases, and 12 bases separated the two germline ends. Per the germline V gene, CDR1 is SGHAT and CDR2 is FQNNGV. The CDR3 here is CASSLEYFEPEQYF. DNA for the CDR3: TGTGCCAGCAGCTTAGAGTACTTCGAGCCCGAGCAGTACTTC.

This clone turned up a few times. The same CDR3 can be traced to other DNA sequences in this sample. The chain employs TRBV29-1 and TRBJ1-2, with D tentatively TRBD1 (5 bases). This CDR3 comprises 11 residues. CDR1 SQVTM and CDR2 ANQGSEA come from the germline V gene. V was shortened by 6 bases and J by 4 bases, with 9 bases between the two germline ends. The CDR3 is CSVGTGYGYTF. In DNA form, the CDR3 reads TGCAGCGTGGGGACCGGCTATGGCTACACCTTC.

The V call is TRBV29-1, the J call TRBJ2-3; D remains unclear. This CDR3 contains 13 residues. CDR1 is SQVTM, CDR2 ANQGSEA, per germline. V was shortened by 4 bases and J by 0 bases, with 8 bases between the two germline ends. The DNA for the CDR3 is TGCAGCGTTGGGACGGCTAGCACAGATACGCAGTATTTT. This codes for CSVGTASTDTQYF.

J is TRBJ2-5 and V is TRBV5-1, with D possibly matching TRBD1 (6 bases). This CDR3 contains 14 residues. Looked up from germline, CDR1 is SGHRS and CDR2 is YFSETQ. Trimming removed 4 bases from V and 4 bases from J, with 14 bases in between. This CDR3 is CASSAPGHGETQYF. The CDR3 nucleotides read TGCGCCAGCAGCGCTCCGGGACATGGAGAGACCCAGTACTTC.

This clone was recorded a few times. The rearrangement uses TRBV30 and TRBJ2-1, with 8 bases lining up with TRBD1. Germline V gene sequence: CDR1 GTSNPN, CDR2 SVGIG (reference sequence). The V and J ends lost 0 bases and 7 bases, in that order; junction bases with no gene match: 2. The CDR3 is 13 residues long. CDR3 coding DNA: TGTGCCTGGAGTGTCCACAGGGGGAATGAGCAGTTCTTC. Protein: CAWSVHRGNEQFF.

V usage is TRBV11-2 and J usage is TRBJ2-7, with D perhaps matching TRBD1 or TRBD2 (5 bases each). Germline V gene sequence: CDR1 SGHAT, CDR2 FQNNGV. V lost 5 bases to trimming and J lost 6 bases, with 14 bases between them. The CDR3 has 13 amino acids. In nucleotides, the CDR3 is TGTGCCAGCAGCCCCGGGACCACCCGCGAGCAGTACTTC. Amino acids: CASSPGTTREQYF. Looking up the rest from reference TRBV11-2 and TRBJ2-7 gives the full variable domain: EAGVAQSPRYKIIEKRQSVAFWCNPISGHATLYWYQQILGQGPKLLIQFQNNGVVDDSQLPKDRFSAERLKGVDSTLKIQPAKLEDSAVYLCASSPGTTREQYFGPGTRLTVT.

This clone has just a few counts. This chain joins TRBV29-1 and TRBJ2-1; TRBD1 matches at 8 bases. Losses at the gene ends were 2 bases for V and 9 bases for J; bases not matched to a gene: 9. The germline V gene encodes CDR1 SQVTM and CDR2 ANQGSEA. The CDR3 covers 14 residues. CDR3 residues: CSVEYVAGGSEQFF. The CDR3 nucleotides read TGCAGCGTTGAATATGTGGCAGGGGGCAGTGAGCAGTTCTTC.

This chain's CDR3 is CASSGRDRTHYEQYF. The CDR3, as DNA: TGCGCCAGCAGCGGCAGGGACAGGACTCACTACGAGCAGTACTTC. The chain links TRBV4-1 to TRBJ2-7; 8 bases match TRBD1. The CDR3 sequence is 15 residues long. V lost 5 bases, J lost 3 bases, and 9 bases stayed unmatched. CDR1 and CDR2 (germline): MGHRA, YSYEKL.

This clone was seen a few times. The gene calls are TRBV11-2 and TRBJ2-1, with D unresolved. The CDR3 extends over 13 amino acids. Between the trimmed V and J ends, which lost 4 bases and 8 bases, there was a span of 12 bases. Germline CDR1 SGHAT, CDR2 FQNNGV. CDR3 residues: CASSSASVHEQFF. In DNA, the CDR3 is TGTGCCAGCAGCTCAGCGTCGGTTCATGAGCAGTTCTTC.

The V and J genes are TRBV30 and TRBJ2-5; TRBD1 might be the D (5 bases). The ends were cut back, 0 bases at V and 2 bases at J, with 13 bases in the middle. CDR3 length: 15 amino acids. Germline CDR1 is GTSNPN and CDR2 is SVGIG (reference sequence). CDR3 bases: TGTGCCTGGAGTGTTAGGTCAGGGAAACAAGAGACCCAGTACTTC. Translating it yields CAWSVRSGKQETQYF. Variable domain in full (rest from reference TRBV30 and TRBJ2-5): SQTIHQWPATLVQPVGSPLSLECTVEGTSNPNLYWYRQAAGRGLQLLFYSVGIGQISSEVPQNLSASRPQDRQFILSSKKLLLSDSGFYLCAWSVRSGKQETQYFGPGTRLLVL.